This TCR beta chain was captured by sequencing in a study of shared T cell receptors in the human thymus. Looked up from germline, CDR1 is SGHVS and CDR2 is FNYEAQ. CDR3 length equals 15 residues. Between the trimmed V and J ends, which lost 4 bases and 0 bases, there was a span of 7 bases. The repertoire was sequenced with immunoSEQ multiplex PCR; TCRdb's copy has only in-frame clones and lacks some. This sample has about 730,000 clones, with approximately 83% found just once. Separately, the same data were catalogued under a study of human thymus T cells.

The receptor comes from a girl under three years old with a congenital heart defect. Sequencing was carried out using thymocytes. This chain uses TRBV7-6 with TRBJ2-6, with a weak D call TRBD1 (6 bases). The CDR3 loop is CASSSRGSGANVLTF. CDR3 nucleotide sequence: TGTGCCAGCAGCTCCAGGGGCTCTGGGGCCAACGTCCTGACTTTC.